The sequence of this T cell receptor beta chain was determined in a study of OX40 agonist ivuxolimab in advanced cancers. Per germline, CDR1 SQVTM and CDR2 ANQGSEA. Unmatched junction bases numbered 9, after V lost 6 bases and J lost 4 bases. The length of the CDR3 is 14 residues. The protocol was immunoSEQ multiplex PCR, while the TCRdb copy is restricted to in-frame clones and leaves out a portion. The table lists about 58,000 clones, about 90% of them singletons. Sequenced material: CD4+ or CD8+ T cells sorted from blood, taken in a trial of the OX40 agonist ivuxolimab. The receptor comes from an adult with an advanced solid tumor such as melanoma, head and neck, liver or kidney cancer. The V gene is TRBV29-1, the J gene TRBJ1-2, with 9 bases identical to TRBD1. This CDR3 reads CSVDGTGRSYGYTF. CDR3 coding DNA: TGCAGCGTGGACGGGACAGGGCGATCCTATGGCTACACCTTC.